Given below is one T cell receptor beta chain in context. The antigen remains undetermined. Just one base apart from a much larger clone, this may be a read error. Using quantitative 5'-RACE with molecular barcodes, the authors made TCR beta libraries. One entry per CDR3 protein results from TCRdb running MiXCR on the 5' RACE reads. Among some 840,000 distinct CDR3 sequences listed, 10% to 15% were seen once. The data stem from a study of CD8 T cells in ankylosing spondylitis. General study findings and limits: Earlier studies detected some motif variants in reactive arthritis synovial fluid and blood. Disease-linked clones reportedly concentrated significantly in matched ankylosing spondylitis synovial fluid. Apparently characteristic of ankylosing spondylitis blood was a TCR beta motif (about eight highly homologous variants). Researchers report that disease-linked clones proved CD8+ and relatively rare in peripheral blood.

V lost 3 bases and J lost 5, with 7 bases in between. The CDR3 contains 11 residues. The germline V gene encodes CDR1 DFQATT and CDR2 SNEGSKA (reference sequence). The receptor comes from a male donor with ankylosing spondylitis. The sequenced material came from blood, either unsorted or a sorted T cell fraction (not recorded which). The rearrangement links TRBV20-1 to TRBJ2-5; D ambiguous. The DNA of the CDR3 is TGCAGTGCTAGTGCCATGGAGACCCAGTACTTC. It encodes CSASAMETQYF.